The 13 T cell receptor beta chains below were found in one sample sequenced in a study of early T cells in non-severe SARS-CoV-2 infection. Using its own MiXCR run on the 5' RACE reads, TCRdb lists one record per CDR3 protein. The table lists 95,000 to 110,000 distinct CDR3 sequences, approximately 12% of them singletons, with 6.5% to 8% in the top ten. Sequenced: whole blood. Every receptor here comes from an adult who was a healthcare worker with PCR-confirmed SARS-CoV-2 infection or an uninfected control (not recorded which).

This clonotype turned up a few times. Written as DNA, the CDR3 is TGTGCCAGCAGGCCAGGTTATTCACAGCTGAATACCTACACAGATACGCAGTATTTT. This codes for CASRPGYSQLNTYTDTQYF. The chain carries TRBV28 and TRBJ2-3; D is uncertain. CDR1 is MDHEN, CDR2 SYDVKM, per germline. V was shortened by 6 bases and J by 2 bases, with 27 bases between the two germline ends. The CDR3 has 19 residues.

CDR3 bases: TGTGCCAGCAACAGGGGGTTAGATACGCAGTATTTT. Translation: CASNRGLDTQYF. V and J are TRBV6-6 and TRBJ2-3, with TRBD1 identical over 8 bases. The trim removed 7 bases at V and 5 bases at J, leaving 2 bases unmatched. CDR1 is MNHNY and CDR2 is SVGAGI in the germline V gene (reference sequence). The CDR3 runs to 12 residues.

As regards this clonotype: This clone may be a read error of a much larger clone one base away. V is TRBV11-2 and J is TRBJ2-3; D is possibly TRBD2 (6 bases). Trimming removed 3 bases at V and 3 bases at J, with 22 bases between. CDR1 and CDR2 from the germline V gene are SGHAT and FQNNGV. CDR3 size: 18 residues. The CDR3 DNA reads TGTGCCAGCAGCTTTCGTTTTAGCTGGAGGGCCGAGACAGATACGCAGTATTTT. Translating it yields CASSFRFSWRAETDTQYF.

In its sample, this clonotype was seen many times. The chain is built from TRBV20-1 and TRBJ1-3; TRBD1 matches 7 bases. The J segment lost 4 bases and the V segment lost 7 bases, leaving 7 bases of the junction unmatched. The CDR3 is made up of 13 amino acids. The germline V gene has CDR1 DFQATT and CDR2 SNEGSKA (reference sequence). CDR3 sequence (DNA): TGCAGTGTTCCACAGGGGTGGGGAAACACCATATATTTT. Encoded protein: CSVPQGWGNTIYF.

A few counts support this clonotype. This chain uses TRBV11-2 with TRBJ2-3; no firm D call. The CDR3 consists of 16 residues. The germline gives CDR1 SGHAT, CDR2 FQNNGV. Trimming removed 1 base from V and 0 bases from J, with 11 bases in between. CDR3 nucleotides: TGTGCCAGCAGCTTAGGGGTGGCCAGAAGCACAGATACGCAGTATTTT. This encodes CASSLGVARSTDTQYF.

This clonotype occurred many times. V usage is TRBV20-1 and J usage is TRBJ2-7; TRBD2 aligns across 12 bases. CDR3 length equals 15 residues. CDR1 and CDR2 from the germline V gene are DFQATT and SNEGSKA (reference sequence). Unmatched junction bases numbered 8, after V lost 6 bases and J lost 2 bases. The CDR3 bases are TGCAGTGCAACAGGACTAGCGGGACTCACCTACGAGCAGTACTTC. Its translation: CSATGLAGLTYEQYF.

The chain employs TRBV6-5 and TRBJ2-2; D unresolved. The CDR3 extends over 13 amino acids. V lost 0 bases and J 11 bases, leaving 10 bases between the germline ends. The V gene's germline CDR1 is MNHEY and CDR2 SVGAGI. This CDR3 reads CASSYSTFLELFF. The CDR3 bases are TGTGCCAGCAGTTACTCGACGTTTTTAGAGCTGTTTTTT.

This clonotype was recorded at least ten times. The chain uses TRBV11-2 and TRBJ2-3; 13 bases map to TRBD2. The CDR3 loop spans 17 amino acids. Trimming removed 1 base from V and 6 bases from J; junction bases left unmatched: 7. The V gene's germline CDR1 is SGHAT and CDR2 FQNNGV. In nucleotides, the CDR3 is TGTGCCAGCAGCTTAGCGGGACTAGCGGGGAAGACGGATACGCAGTATTTT. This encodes CASSLAGLAGKTDTQYF.

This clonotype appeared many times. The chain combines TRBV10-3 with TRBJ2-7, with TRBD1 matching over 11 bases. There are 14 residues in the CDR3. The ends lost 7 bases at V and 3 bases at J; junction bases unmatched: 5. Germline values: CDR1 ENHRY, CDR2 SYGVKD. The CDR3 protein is CAIKAGQGGYEQYF. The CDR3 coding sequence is TGTGCCATCAAAGCGGGACAGGGGGGCTACGAGCAGTACTTC.

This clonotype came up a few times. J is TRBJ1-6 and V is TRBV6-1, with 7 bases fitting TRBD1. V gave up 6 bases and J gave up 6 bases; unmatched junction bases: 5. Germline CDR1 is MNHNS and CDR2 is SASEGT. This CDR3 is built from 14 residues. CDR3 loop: CASSPGTVNSPLHF. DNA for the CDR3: TGTGCCAGCAGCCCCGGGACAGTTAATTCACCCCTCCACTTT.

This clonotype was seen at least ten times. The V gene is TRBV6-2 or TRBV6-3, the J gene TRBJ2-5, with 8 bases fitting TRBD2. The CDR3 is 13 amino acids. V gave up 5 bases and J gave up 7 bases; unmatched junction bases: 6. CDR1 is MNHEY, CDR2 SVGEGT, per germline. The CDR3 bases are TGTGCCAGCAGTATCAGCGGGAGAAGGACCCAGTACTTC. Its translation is CASSISGRRTQYF.

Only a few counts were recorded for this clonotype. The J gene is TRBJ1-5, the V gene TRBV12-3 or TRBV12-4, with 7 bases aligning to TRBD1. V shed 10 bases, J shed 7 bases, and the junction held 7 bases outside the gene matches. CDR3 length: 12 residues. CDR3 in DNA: TGTGCCATAATGACCAGGGGGCAGCCCCAGCATTTT. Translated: CAIMTRGQPQHF.

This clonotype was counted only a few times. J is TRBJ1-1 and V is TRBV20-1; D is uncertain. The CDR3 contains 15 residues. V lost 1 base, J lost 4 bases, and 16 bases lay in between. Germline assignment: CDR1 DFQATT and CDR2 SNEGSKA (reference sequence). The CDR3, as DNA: TGCAGTGCTAGAGCACGCCTTAGGGAGGGCACTGAAGCTTTCTTT. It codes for CSARARLREGTEAFF.